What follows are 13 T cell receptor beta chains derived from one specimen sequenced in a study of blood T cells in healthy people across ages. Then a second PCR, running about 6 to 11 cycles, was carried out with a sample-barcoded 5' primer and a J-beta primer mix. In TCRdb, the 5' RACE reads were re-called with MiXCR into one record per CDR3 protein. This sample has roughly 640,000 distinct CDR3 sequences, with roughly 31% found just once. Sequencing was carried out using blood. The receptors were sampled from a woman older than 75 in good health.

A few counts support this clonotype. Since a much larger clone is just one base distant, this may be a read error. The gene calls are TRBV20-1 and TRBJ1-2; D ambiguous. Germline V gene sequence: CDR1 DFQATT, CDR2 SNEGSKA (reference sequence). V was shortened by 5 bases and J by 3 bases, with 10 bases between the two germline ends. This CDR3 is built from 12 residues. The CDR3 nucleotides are TGCAGTGCTGCCGACGGGGACTATGGCTACACCTTC. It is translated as CSAADGDYGYTF.

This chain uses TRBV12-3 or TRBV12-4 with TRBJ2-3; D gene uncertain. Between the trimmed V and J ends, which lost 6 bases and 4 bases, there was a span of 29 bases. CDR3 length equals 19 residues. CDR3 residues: CASSSLFQVGRVSPDTQYF. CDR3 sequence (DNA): TGTGCCAGCAGCTCACTGTTTCAGGTCGGACGAGTGAGCCCAGATACGCAGTATTTT.

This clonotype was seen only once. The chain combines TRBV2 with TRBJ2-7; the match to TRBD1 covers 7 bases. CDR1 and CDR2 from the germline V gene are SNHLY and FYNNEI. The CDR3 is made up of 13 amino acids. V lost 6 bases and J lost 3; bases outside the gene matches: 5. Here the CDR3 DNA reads TGTGCCAGCAGGCGGACAGGATACTACGAGCAGTACTTC. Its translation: CASRRTGYYEQYF. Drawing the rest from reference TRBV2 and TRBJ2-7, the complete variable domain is EPEVTQTPSHQVTQMGQEVILRCVPISNHLYFYWYRQILGQKVEFLVSFYNNEISEKSEIFDDQFSVERPDGSNFTLKIRSTKLEDSAMYFCASRRTGYYEQYFGPGTRLTVT.

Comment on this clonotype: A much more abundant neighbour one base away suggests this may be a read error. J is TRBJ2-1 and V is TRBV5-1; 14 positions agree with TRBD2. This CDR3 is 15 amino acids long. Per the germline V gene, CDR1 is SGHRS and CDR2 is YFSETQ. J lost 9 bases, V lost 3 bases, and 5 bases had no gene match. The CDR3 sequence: CASSWETSGGAEQFF. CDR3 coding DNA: TGCGCCAGCAGCTGGGAGACTAGCGGGGGGGCTGAGCAGTTCTTC.

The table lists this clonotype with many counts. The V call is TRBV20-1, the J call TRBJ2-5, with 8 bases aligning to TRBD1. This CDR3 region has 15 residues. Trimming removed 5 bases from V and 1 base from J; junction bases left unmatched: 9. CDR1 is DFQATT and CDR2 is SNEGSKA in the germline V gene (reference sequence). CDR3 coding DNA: TGCAGTGCTTTCCTTGACAGGGGAGCCCAAGAGACCCAGTACTTC. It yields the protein CSAFLDRGAQETQYF.

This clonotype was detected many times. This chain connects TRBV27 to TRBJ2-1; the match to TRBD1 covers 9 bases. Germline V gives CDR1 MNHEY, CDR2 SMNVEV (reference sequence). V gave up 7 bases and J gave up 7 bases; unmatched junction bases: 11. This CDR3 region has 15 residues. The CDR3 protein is CASTYGPQGANEQFF. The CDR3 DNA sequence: TGTGCCAGCACTTACGGCCCACAGGGGGCGAATGAGCAGTTCTTC.

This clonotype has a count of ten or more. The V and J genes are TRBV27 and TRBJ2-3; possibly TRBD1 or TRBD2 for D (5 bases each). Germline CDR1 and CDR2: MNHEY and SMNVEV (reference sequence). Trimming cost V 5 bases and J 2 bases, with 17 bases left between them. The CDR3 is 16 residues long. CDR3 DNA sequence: TGTGCCAGCAGTCCCCTTTCGGGGCGAAACACAGATACGCAGTATTTT. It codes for CASSPLSGRNTDTQYF.

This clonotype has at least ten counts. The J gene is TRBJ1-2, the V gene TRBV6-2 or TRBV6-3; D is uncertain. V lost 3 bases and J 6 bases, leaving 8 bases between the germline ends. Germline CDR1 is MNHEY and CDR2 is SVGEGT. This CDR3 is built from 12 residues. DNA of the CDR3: TGTGCCAGCAGTTATTCCAAGGATGGCTACACCTTC. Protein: CASSYSKDGYTF.

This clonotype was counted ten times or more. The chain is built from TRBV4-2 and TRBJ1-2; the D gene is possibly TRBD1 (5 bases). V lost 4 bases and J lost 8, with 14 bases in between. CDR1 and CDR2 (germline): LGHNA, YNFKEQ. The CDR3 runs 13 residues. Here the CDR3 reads CASSPGPSWGYTF. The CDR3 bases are TGTGCCAGCAGCCCGGGACCGTCCTGGGGCTACACCTTC.

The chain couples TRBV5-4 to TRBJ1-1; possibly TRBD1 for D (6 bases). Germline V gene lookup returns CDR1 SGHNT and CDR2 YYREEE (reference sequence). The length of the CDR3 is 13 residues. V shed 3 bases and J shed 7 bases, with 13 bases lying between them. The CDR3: CASSWAGGREAFF. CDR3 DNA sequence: TGTGCCAGCAGCTGGGCCGGGGGCCGTGAAGCTTTCTTT.

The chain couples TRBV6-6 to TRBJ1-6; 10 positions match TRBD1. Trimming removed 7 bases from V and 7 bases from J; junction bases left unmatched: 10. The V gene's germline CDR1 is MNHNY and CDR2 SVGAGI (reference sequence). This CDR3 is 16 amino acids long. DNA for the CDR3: TGTGCCAGCACCCAAACCGGACAGGGGGGGAATTCACCCCTCCACTTT. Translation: CASTQTGQGGNSPLHF.

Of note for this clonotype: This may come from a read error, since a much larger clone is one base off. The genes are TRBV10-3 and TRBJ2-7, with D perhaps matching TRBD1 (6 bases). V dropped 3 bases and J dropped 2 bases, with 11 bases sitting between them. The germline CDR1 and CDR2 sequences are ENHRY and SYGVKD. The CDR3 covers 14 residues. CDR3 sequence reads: CAISERAGAYEQYF. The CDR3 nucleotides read TGTGCCATCAGTGAACGGGCAGGGGCCTACGAGCAGTACTTC.

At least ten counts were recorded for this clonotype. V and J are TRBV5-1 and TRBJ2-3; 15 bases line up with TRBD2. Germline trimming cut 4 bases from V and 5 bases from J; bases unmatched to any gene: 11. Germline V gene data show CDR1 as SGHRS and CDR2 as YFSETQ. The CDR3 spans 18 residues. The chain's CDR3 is CASSPGLAGGTSGDTQYF. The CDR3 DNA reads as TGCGCCAGCAGCCCGGGACTAGCGGGGGGAACCTCTGGAGATACGCAGTATTTT.